This TCR beta chain was found in a study of blood T cell repertoires in COVID-19. Study-level background: Material from acute and convalescent COVID-19 was sourced from the United States, Italy and Spain. The cDNA or gDNA used as material had been derived from T cells, B-cell-depleted T cells, or PBMCs.

The CDR3 is 14 amino acids. Germline-derived CDR1 and CDR2 are SNHLY and FYNNEI. With V trimmed by 4 bases and J by 7 bases, 3 bases remained unmatched. In the authors' methods: How many nucleated cells were present was estimated from reference gene primer amplification. Clones were sequenced by immunoSEQ multiplex PCR, and TCRdb holds only the in-frame ones, with some missing. Clone size and V and J calls were adopted from that table, with D and trimming inferred from the DNA. Here the sample spans about 130,000 clones, 70% to 90% being singletons. This sequence was found in an elderly woman with acute or convalescent COVID-19. The V gene is TRBV2, the J gene TRBJ1-5; 11 bases agree with TRBD1. The sequenced material came from peripheral blood. The CDR3 DNA reads as TGTGCCAGCAGTGGGGGACAGGGGGTCCAGCCCCAGCATTTT. Translation gives CASSGGQGVQPQHF.